This T cell receptor (beta chain) appears in the sequencing data of a study of OX40 agonist ivuxolimab in advanced cancers. Points from the study as a whole: The authors did not determine the antigen specificity of the expanded peripheral T cells. In the 0.1-3.0 mg/kg groups, partial responders showed among the lowest expansion.

The CDR3 runs to 14 residues. Germline CDR1 and CDR2: ENHRY and SYGVKD. Trimming pared 2 bases from V and 9 bases from J, leaving 14 bases between. Concerning this clone: The antigen is not known.

Repertoires were generated with immunoSEQ multiplex PCR, while TCRdb's copy carries only in-frame clones and drops some. The sample includes more than 45,000 clones, about 88% of them seen just once. The chain combines TRBV10-3 with TRBJ2-1; a weak D match, TRBD2 (6 bases). The sequence derives from an adult with an advanced solid tumor such as melanoma, head and neck, liver or kidney cancer. This sample comprised CD4+ or CD8+ T cells sorted from blood, obtained in a trial of the OX40 agonist ivuxolimab. CDR3: CAISEPGLPLEQFF. The CDR3 DNA follows: TGTGCCATCAGTGAGCCGGGACTTCCGCTTGAGCAGTTCTTC.